These 23 T cell receptor beta chains were all obtained from the same sample, sequenced in a study of blood T cell repertoires in COVID-19. Profiled with immunoSEQ multiplex PCR; TCRdb holds only in-frame clones, not every one. The sample includes roughly 96,000 clones, about 81% of them seen just once. Sequenced sample: peripheral blood. The receptors were sampled from a man aged 55 to 70 with acute or convalescent COVID-19.

This clone appeared a few times. The genes are TRBV5-1 and TRBJ2-3, with 9 nucleotides matching TRBD2. Unmatched junction bases numbered 2, after V lost 0 bases and J lost 6 bases. This CDR3 is built from 14 residues. In germline, CDR1 is SGHRS, CDR2 YFSETQ. This CDR3 is CASSLVAGVDTQYF. Written as DNA, the CDR3 is TGCGCCAGCAGCTTGGTAGCGGGAGTTGATACGCAGTATTTT.

On this clone: This specimen includes other DNA sequences encoding the same CDR3. V usage is TRBV6-5 and J usage is TRBJ1-1, with D hard to call. Germline V gene sequence: CDR1 MNHEY, CDR2 SVGAGI. The CDR3 loop spans 12 amino acids. With 6 bases removed from V and 0 bases from J, the gap between germline ends came to 5 bases. For the CDR3, the DNA is TGTGCCAGCAGACATTTGAACACTGAAGCTTTCTTT. Its translation: CASRHLNTEAFF.

The chain recombines TRBV7-2 with TRBJ1-4; 8 positions agree with TRBD1. CDR1 and CDR2 from the germline V gene are SGHTA and FQGNSA. There are 14 residues in the CDR3. Germline trimming cut 5 bases from V and 5 bases from J; bases unmatched to any gene: 4. CDR3 sequence (DNA): TGTGCCAGCAGCGCGGACAGGGCGAATGAAAAACTGTTTTTT. Amino acids: CASSADRANEKLFF. Supplemented by reference TRBV7-2 and TRBJ1-4, the full variable domain reads GAGVSQSPSNKVTEKGKDVELRCDPISGHTALYWYRQSLGQGLEFLIYFQGNSAPDKSGLPSDRFSAERTGGSVSTLTIQRTQQEDSAVYLCASSADRANEKLFFGSGTQLSVL.

Comment on this clone: Sequence at one end of the junction differs from germline and may be a read error. The rearrangement joins TRBV6-5 to TRBJ1-5; 7 nucleotides agree with TRBD1. The germline gives CDR1 MNHEY, CDR2 SVGAGI. The CDR3 consists of 12 residues. CDR3 residues: CASSYSTGTAIF. The CDR3 region has the DNA TGTGCCAGCAGTTACTCAACCGGGACAGCTATTTTT.

V and J are TRBV7-8 and TRBJ2-7; 8 bases fit TRBD2. With 1 base clipped from V and 0 bases from J, the junction kept 8 bases outside the gene matches. This CDR3 is 17 amino acids long. Germline V gene data show CDR1 as SGHVS and CDR2 as FQNEAQ. CDR3: CASSLGGVAGSSYEQYV. In DNA, the CDR3 is TGTGCCAGCAGCTTAGGAGGGGTAGCGGGAAGCTCCTACGAGCAGTACGTC.

This chain connects TRBV9 to TRBJ1-4; D remains ambiguous. Trimming shortened V by 0 bases and J by 0 bases, and 9 bases separated the two germline ends. The CDR3 loop spans 16 amino acids. Per germline, CDR1 SGDLS and CDR2 YYNGEE. The CDR3 DNA follows: TGTGCCAGCAGCGTAGGATGGGGAGCAACTAATGAAAAACTGTTTTTT. Translation gives CASSVGWGATNEKLFF.

J is TRBJ2-1 and V is TRBV3-1 (or the pseudogene TRBV3-2); perhaps TRBD1 as D (5 bases). The CDR3 extends over 11 amino acids. The V end was cut by 5 bases, the J end by 9 bases, with 8 bases between. Germline loops: CDR1 LGHDT, CDR2 YNNKEL (reference sequence). The CDR3 protein is CASSAQGEQFF. As DNA, the CDR3 is TGTGCCAGCAGCGCGCAGGGTGAGCAGTTCTTC.

The J gene is TRBJ2-1, the V gene TRBV7-2; 12 bases agree with TRBD2. CDR1 and CDR2 from the germline V gene are SGHTA and FQGNSA. The V and J ends lost 4 bases and 7 bases, in that order; junction bases with no gene match: 8. The CDR3 covers 16 residues. The CDR3 sequence: CASSSSWTSGTNEQFF. Here the CDR3 DNA reads TGTGCCAGCAGCTCCTCTTGGACTAGCGGGACGAATGAGCAGTTCTTC.

This rearrangement joins TRBV14 to TRBJ1-2, with 9 bases that match TRBD1. The V segment lost 4 bases and the J segment 7 bases; nucleotides outside the gene matches: 7. Germline V gene sequence: CDR1 SGHDN, CDR2 FVKESK. The CDR3 consists of 14 residues. CDR3 amino acids: CASSPQTGGSGYTF. The CDR3 DNA is TGTGCCAGCAGCCCCCAGACAGGGGGAAGTGGCTACACCTTC. The variable domain in full, with the rest retrieved from reference TRBV14 and TRBJ1-2, is EAGVTQFPSHSVIEKGQTVTLRCDPISGHDNLYWYRRVMGKEIKFLLHFVKESKQDESGMPNNRFLAERTGGTYSTLKVQPAELEDSGVYFCASSPQTGGSGYTFGSGTRLTVV.

The genes are TRBV11-2 and TRBJ1-4; D is undetermined. Trimming took off 2 bases at V and 5 bases at J, with 12 bases between the two ends. In germline, CDR1 is SGHAT, CDR2 FQNNGV. The CDR3 extends over 15 amino acids. CDR3 sequence (DNA): TGTGCCAGCAGCTTAACTATCCAGATGAATGAAAAACTGTTTTTT. It specifies CASSLTIQMNEKLFF. The variable domain in full, with the rest retrieved from reference TRBV11-2 and TRBJ1-4, is EAGVAQSPRYKIIEKRQSVAFWCNPISGHATLYWYQQILGQGPKLLIQFQNNGVVDDSQLPKDRFSAERLKGVDSTLKIQPAKLEDSAVYLCASSLTIQMNEKLFFGSGTQLSVL.

The V gene is TRBV30, the J gene TRBJ2-2; D possibly corresponds to TRBD1 (5 bases). Trimming removed 1 base from V and 1 base from J, with 13 bases in between. The germline gives CDR1 GTSNPN, CDR2 SVGIG (reference sequence). The CDR3 contains 16 residues. CDR3 nucleotide sequence: TGTGCCTGGAGTGCAACAACCGGACAGAACACCGGGGAGCTGTTTTTT. Translation: CAWSATTGQNTGELFF.

V gene TRBV11-3 combines with J gene TRBJ2-3; 9 bases map to TRBD2. Germline CDR1 SGHNT, CDR2 YENEEA. The CDR3 consists of 17 residues. The ends lost 3 bases at V and 2 bases at J; junction bases unmatched: 9. The CDR3 DNA reads TGTGCCAGCAGCTTTGGCAGCGGGGGGCCCGACACAGATACGCAGTATTTT. Translating it yields CASSFGSGGPDTDTQYF.

The chain combines TRBV11-2 with TRBJ2-7; 7 bases match TRBD2. CDR1 is SGHAT, CDR2 FQNNGV, per germline. With 2 bases clipped from V and 7 bases from J, the junction kept 5 bases outside the gene matches. The CDR3 loop spans 13 amino acids. The CDR3 loop reads CASSLLARGEQYV. Here the CDR3 DNA reads TGTGCCAGCAGCTTATTAGCGCGGGGGGAGCAGTACGTC.

This clone has just a few counts. The J gene is TRBJ2-1, the V gene TRBV9, with TRBD1 identical over 12 bases. Germline V gene lookup returns CDR1 SGDLS and CDR2 YYNGEE. V lost 4 bases and J lost 10; bases outside the gene matches: 9. The CDR3 length is 15 residues. The CDR3 nucleotides are TGTGCCAGCAGCTCAGGGACAGGGGGCTTGGGGGAGCAGTTCTTC. Protein: CASSSGTGGLGEQFF.

This chain connects TRBV12-5 to TRBJ2-3, with 7 bases lining up with TRBD2. CDR1 and CDR2 (germline): LGHNT, FRNRAP. V trimming: 6 bases; J trimming: 6 bases; junction bases outside the gene matches: 12. CDR3 length: 15 residues. The CDR3 DNA sequence: TGTGCTAGTGGCTTCACGGGACTATTCGCGGATACGCAGTATTTT. It yields the protein CASGFTGLFADTQYF. Full variable domain (rest looked up from reference TRBV12-5 and TRBJ2-3): DARVTQTPRHKVTEMGQEVTMRCQPILGHNTVFWYRQTMMQGLELLAYFRNRAPLDDSGMPKDRFSAEMPDATLATLKIQPSEPRDSAVYFCASGFTGLFADTQYFGPGTRLTVL.

A note on this clone: A read error is possible here, since a much larger clone lies one base away. Additional DNA sequences in this sample encode the identical CDR3. This sequence joins TRBV19 and TRBJ1-5; D remains unclear. The CDR3 runs 13 residues. Germline V gene lookup returns CDR1 LNHDA and CDR2 SQIVND (reference sequence). V was pared by 3 bases and J by 6 bases, with 9 bases between. CDR3 nucleotide sequence: TGTGCCAGTAGTATGTGGGAGGGTCAGCCCCAGCATTTT. As protein: CASSMWEGQPQHF.

This clone was detected only once. The chain couples TRBV27 to TRBJ2-5; no firm D call. CDR1 is MNHEY, CDR2 SMNVEV, per germline (reference sequence). The V and J ends lost 5 bases and 3 bases respectively, with 4 bases between them. This CDR3 contains 11 residues. The CDR3 region has the DNA TGTGCCAGCAGTCACAAAGAGACCCAGTACTTC. Translated: CASSHKETQYF.

Turning to this clone: Within the sample, other DNA sequences also encode this same CDR3. This chain connects TRBV5-1 to TRBJ2-5, with 11 bases aligning to TRBD1. Looked up from germline, CDR1 is SGHRS and CDR2 is YFSETQ. Trimming at V came to 4 bases and at J to 4 bases, leaving 3 bases not matched to a gene. There are 14 residues in the CDR3. The CDR3 coding sequence is TGCGCCAGCAGCCTGGGACAGGGGGGAGAGACCCAGTACTTC. The encoded protein is CASSLGQGGETQYF.

This chain links TRBV12-5 with TRBJ1-5; 11 bases are shared with TRBD1. This CDR3 is 14 amino acids long. V lost 5 bases, J lost 6 bases, and 3 bases stayed unmatched. CDR1 is LGHNT and CDR2 is FRNRAP in the germline V gene. Written as DNA, the CDR3 is TGTGCTAGTGGTACCGGGACAGGGGGTCAGCCCCAGCATTTT. This sequence encodes CASGTGTGGQPQHF.

The rearrangement uses TRBV28 and TRBJ2-1; 10 bases agree with TRBD2. V lost 4 bases to trimming and J lost 5 bases; unmatched junction nucleotides: 8. From germline, CDR1 is MDHEN and CDR2 SYDVKM. The CDR3 sequence is 16 residues long. CDR3 residues: CASSSLTSGSNNEQFF. As DNA, the CDR3 is TGTGCCAGCAGTTCTTTGACTAGCGGGTCAAACAATGAGCAGTTCTTC.

This clone was seen a few times. The V and J genes are TRBV3-1 (or the pseudogene TRBV3-2) and TRBJ2-1, with 9 bases fitting TRBD2. This CDR3 spans 16 amino acids. Germline V gene sequence: CDR1 LGHDT, CDR2 YNNKEL (reference sequence). The trim removed 2 bases at V and 7 bases at J, leaving 9 bases unmatched. The CDR3 loop is CASSQWGAGGGNEQFF. CDR3 bases: TGTGCCAGCAGCCAATGGGGAGCGGGAGGTGGGAATGAGCAGTTCTTC.

V usage is TRBV3-1 (or the pseudogene TRBV3-2) and J usage is TRBJ2-5; TRBD2 is a possible D gene (6 bases). Trimming removed 5 bases at V and 1 base at J, with 11 bases between. The CDR3 runs to 14 residues. Germline values: CDR1 LGHDT, CDR2 YNNKEL (reference sequence). DNA for the CDR3: TGTGCCAGCAGCTCGGGACTGCTCCAAGAGACCCAGTACTTC. It codes for CASSSGLLQETQYF.

The CDR3 sequence is CASSFELMTGQEAFF. DNA of the CDR3: TGTGCCAGCAGCTTCGAATTGATGACGGGACAGGAAGCTTTCTTT. The chain is built from TRBV5-5 and TRBJ1-1; 7 bases map to TRBD1. V was pared by 2 bases and J by 8 bases, with 12 bases of the junction left unmatched. Per the germline V gene, CDR1 is SGHKS and CDR2 is YYEKEE (reference sequence). There are 15 residues in the CDR3.